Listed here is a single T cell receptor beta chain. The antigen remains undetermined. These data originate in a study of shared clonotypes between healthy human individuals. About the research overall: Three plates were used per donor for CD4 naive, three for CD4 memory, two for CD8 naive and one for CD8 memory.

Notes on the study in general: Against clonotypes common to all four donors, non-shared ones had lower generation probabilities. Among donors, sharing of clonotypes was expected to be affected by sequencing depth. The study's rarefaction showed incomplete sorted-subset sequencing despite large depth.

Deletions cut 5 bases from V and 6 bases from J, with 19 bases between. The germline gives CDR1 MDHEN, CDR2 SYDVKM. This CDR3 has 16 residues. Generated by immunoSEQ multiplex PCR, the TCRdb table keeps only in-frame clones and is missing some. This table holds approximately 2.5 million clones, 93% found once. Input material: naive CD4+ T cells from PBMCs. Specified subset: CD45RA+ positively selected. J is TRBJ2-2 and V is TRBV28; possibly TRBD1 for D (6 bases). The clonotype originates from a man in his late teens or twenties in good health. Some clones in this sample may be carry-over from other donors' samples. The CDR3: CASSETGHLGPGELFF. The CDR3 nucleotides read TGTGCCAGCAGTGAGACAGGACACCTGGGACCCGGGGAGCTGTTTTTT.